Shown below are 23 T cell receptor beta chains from a single sample sequenced in a study of T cell repertoires in aging, cancer and after chemotherapy. Rearranged V-D-J TRB sequences were amplified with a mixed TRB-A/B primer pool. TCRdb ran MiXCR on the multiplex PCR reads and lists one entry per CDR3 protein. Seen here are under 3,000 distinct CDR3 sequences, roughly 65% observed once, and the top ten hold around two thirds. Amplification of TCR beta used genomic DNA extracted from peripheral blood. Sequenced sample: blood. These receptors came from a human donor with a blood cancer.

Judged by abundance, this clonotype is large (0.1 to 1%). This sequence joins TRBV12-3 or TRBV12-4 and TRBJ2-3; 11 bases line up with TRBD1. Trimming at V came to 4 bases and at J to 4 bases, leaving 4 bases not matched to a gene. The CDR3 is 15 residues long. The CDR3 is CASSWVGQGADTQYF. CDR3 bases: TGTGCCAGCAGTTGGGTGGGACAGGGGGCAGATACGCAGTATTTT.

This rearrangement joins TRBV7-2 to TRBJ1-1; D is uncertain. The germline gives CDR1 SGHTA, CDR2 FQGNSA. V lost 5 bases to trimming and J lost 3 bases, with 10 bases between them. CDR3 size: 13 residues. The CDR3 nucleotides are TGTGCCAGCAGCACTCAGGCGGACACTGAAGCTTTCTTT. The encoded protein is CASSTQADTEAFF.

The J gene is TRBJ2-6, the V gene TRBV5-6; the D gene could be TRBD1 or TRBD2 (5 bases each). Germline-derived CDR1 and CDR2 are SGHDT and YYEEEE. The CDR3 runs to 18 residues. V was clipped by 4 bases and J by 0 bases, with 17 bases between them. The CDR3 reads CASSPGLGGVSGANVLTF. The CDR3 DNA reads TGTGCCAGCAGCCCGGGGCTTGGCGGTGTCTCTGGGGCCAACGTCCTGACTTTC.

In nucleotides, the CDR3 is TGTGCCAGCAGTTACTCGACAGGGGGCGGACCAGATACGCAGTATTTT. Amino acid sequence: CASSYSTGGGPDTQYF. The rearrangement joins TRBV6-5 to TRBJ2-3, with 10 bases identical to TRBD1. The trim removed 0 bases at V and 4 bases at J, leaving 4 bases unmatched. This CDR3 spans 16 amino acids. Germline lookup yields CDR1 MNHEY and CDR2 SVGAGI.

The J gene is TRBJ1-2, the V gene TRBV6-4; 8 bases are a match to TRBD1. V shed 6 bases, J shed 5 bases, and the junction held 5 bases outside the gene matches. The CDR3 sequence is 13 residues long. CDR1 MRHNA and CDR2 SNTAGT come from the germline V gene. The CDR3 here is CASSDTGGYGYTF. The CDR3 coding sequence is TGTGCCAGCAGCGACACAGGGGGGTATGGCTACACCTTC.

The table lists this clonotype with a few counts. The CDR3 DNA is TGTGCCAGCAGTTCCGCACAGGGAACCGATACGCAGTATTTT. This encodes CASSSAQGTDTQYF. This sequence joins TRBV6-5 and TRBJ2-3, with a possible D match to TRBD1 (6 bases). The germline V and J ends were trimmed by 4 bases and 6 bases, with 14 bases remaining between them. The V gene's germline CDR1 is MNHEY and CDR2 SVGAGI. This CDR3 is 14 amino acids long.

As concerns this clonotype: The junction does not match germline at one end; this may be a read error. This chain uses TRBV6-5 with TRBJ1-4; TRBD1 matches at 8 bases. This CDR3 has 14 residues. Looked up from germline, CDR1 is MNHEY and CDR2 is SVGAGI. The DNA of the CDR3 is TGTGCCAGCAGTGTCGGACAGGGTAATAAAAAACTGTTTTTT. It encodes CASSVGQGNKKLFF.

This rearrangement joins TRBV19 to TRBJ2-3, with D maybe TRBD2 (6 bases). The CDR3 extends over 14 amino acids. Germline lookup yields CDR1 LNHDA and CDR2 SQIVND (reference sequence). The V end lost 4 bases, the J end lost 2 bases, and 10 bases lay between the germline ends. The CDR3 nucleotides read TGTGCCAGTAGTACAGGGACTTTCACAGATACGCAGTATTTT. It is translated as CASSTGTFTDTQYF. Full variable domain (rest looked up from reference TRBV19 and TRBJ2-3): DGGITQSPKYLFRKEGQNVTLSCEQNLNHDAMYWYRQDPGQGLRLIYYSQIVNDFQKGDIAEGYSVSREKKESFPLTVTSAQKNPTAFYLCASSTGTFTDTQYFGPGTRLTVL.

This rearrangement joins TRBV19 to TRBJ1-2, with TRBD1 as a possible D gene (6 bases). From germline, CDR1 is LNHDA and CDR2 SQIVND (reference sequence). There are 16 residues in the CDR3. The V gene lost 3 bases and the J gene lost 0 bases, with 14 bases spanning the gap. In nucleotides, the CDR3 is TGTGCCAGTAGTATGGGGGGCAGCCCTACTAACTATGGCTACACCTTC. This codes for CASSMGGSPTNYGYTF.

This chain links TRBV5-6 with TRBJ1-1; D gene unclear. CDR1 SGHDT and CDR2 YYEEEE come from the germline V gene. CDR3 size: 12 residues. V was trimmed by 5 bases and J by 6 bases, leaving 11 bases between them. This CDR3 is CASRRGWAEAFF. DNA of the CDR3: TGTGCCAGCAGACGTGGATGGGCTGAAGCTTTCTTT. The full variable domain, rest sourced from reference TRBV5-6 and TRBJ1-1, is DAGVTQSPTHLIKTRGQQVTLRCSPKSGHDTVSWYQQALGQGPQFIFQYYEEEERQRGNFPDRFSGHQFPNYSSELNVNALLLGDSALYLCASRRGWAEAFFGQGTRLTVV.

This clonotype was counted a single time. The rearrangement links TRBV11-1 to TRBJ2-7; TRBD2 might be the D (6 bases). Germline V gene data show CDR1 as SGHAT and CDR2 as FQDESV (reference sequence). V was trimmed by 5 bases and J by 3 bases, leaving 23 bases between them. There are 17 residues in the CDR3. CDR3 DNA sequence: TGTGCCAGCAGCCACCTGGGCGGGAATCAACTGAACTACGAGCAGTACTTC. Residues: CASSHLGGNQLNYEQYF.

V is TRBV6-6 and J is TRBJ1-5; D ambiguous. The CDR3 loop spans 16 amino acids. CDR1 MNHNY and CDR2 SVGAGI come from the germline V gene (reference sequence). V dropped 2 bases and J dropped 0 bases, with 11 bases sitting between them. CDR3 DNA: TGTGCCAGCAGTTACGGTCAGCTTAATAGCAATCAGCCCCAGCATTTT. It translates to CASSYGQLNSNQPQHF.

This clonotype has more than one count but fewer than ten. V usage is TRBV6-4 and J usage is TRBJ1-2; 8 bases are shared with TRBD1. The CDR3 contains 16 residues. V lost 5 bases, J lost 4 bases, and 12 bases stayed unmatched. In germline, CDR1 is MRHNA, CDR2 SNTAGT. The CDR3 DNA reads as TGTGCCAGCAGTCCCACGGACAGGGTGGCCTTCTATGGCTACACCTTC. It codes for CASSPTDRVAFYGYTF.

The chain recombines TRBV7-2 with TRBJ1-5, with unresolved D. This CDR3 contains 13 residues. Germline CDR1 and CDR2: SGHTA and FQGNSA. V lost 4 bases to trimming and J lost 7 bases, with 11 bases between them. The chain's CDR3 is CASSYQDTQPQHF. The DNA of the CDR3 is TGTGCCAGCAGCTACCAGGATACGCAGCCCCAGCATTTT.

The gene calls are TRBV12-3 or TRBV12-4 and TRBJ2-7, with TRBD1 matching over 7 bases. The V segment lost 6 bases and the J segment 3 bases; nucleotides outside the gene matches: 11. This CDR3 contains 15 residues. CDR3 in amino acids: CASSATGTEGYEQYF. The DNA of the CDR3 is TGTGCCAGCAGCGCAACCGGGACAGAAGGCTACGAGCAGTACTTC.

V usage is TRBV7-6 and J usage is TRBJ1-6; D call uncertain. The germline V gene encodes CDR1 SGHVS and CDR2 FNYEAQ. The V and J ends lost 6 bases and 10 bases respectively, with 19 bases between them. The CDR3 contains 15 residues. CDR3 sequence (DNA): TGTGCCAGCAGGACGTTCGTTGCTACCGGGTCACCCCTCCACTTT. Translated: CASRTFVATGSPLHF.

The gene calls are TRBV5-4 and TRBJ2-5; 10 nucleotides align to TRBD1. Trimming took 2 bases from V and 2 from J; bases not matched to a gene: 9. CDR3 length equals 17 residues. Germline V gives CDR1 SGHNT, CDR2 YYREEE (reference sequence). The CDR3 is CASSLERTGGRQETQYF. The CDR3 region has the DNA TGTGCCAGCAGCTTAGAGAGGACAGGGGGTAGGCAAGAGACCCAGTACTTC.

This rearrangement joins TRBV11-1 to TRBJ1-2, with D hard to call. Trimming stripped 4 bases from V and 7 bases from J, with 16 bases between. CDR1 SGHAT and CDR2 FQDESV come from the germline V gene (reference sequence). The CDR3 contains 14 residues. The CDR3 sequence: CASSWRFSMGGYTF. Here the CDR3 DNA reads TGTGCCAGCAGCTGGCGGTTCTCTATGGGTGGCTACACCTTC.

The chain couples TRBV5-6 to TRBJ2-2; no definite D call. The CDR3 totals 15 residues. The germline V gene encodes CDR1 SGHDT and CDR2 YYEEEE. V dropped 8 bases and J dropped 6 bases, with 20 bases sitting between them. The CDR3 DNA reads as TGTGCCAGTAGATCCCACTCGACTCGGCCCGGGGAGCTGTTTTTT. It specifies CASRSHSTRPGELFF. The full variable domain, rest sourced from reference TRBV5-6 and TRBJ2-2, is DAGVTQSPTHLIKTRGQQVTLRCSPKSGHDTVSWYQQALGQGPQFIFQYYEEEERQRGNFPDRFSGHQFPNYSSELNVNALLLGDSALYLCASRSHSTRPGELFFGEGSRLTVL.

This clonotype has a single count. The junction departs from germline at one end; a sequencing error may be responsible. CDR3 nucleotides: TGTGCCAGCAGTGCCTACAGGGCCACCTATGTCTACACCTTC. This codes for CASSAYRATYVYTF. The chain combines TRBV6-5 with TRBJ1-2; D might be TRBD1 (6 bases). Germline loops: CDR1 MNHEY, CDR2 SVGAGI. The CDR3 consists of 14 residues.

This chain joins TRBV19 and TRBJ1-2; 8 bases map to TRBD1. The CDR3 extends over 15 amino acids. CDR1 and CDR2 (germline): LNHDA, SQIVND (reference sequence). Germline trimming cut 4 bases from V and 2 bases from J; bases unmatched to any gene: 6. CDR3 loop: CASSTPTGANYGYTF. The CDR3 DNA is TGTGCCAGTAGTACCCCGACAGGGGCCAACTATGGCTACACCTTC.

This chain uses TRBV19 with TRBJ2-7; TRBD1 is a possible D gene (6 bases). The germline V gene has CDR1 LNHDA and CDR2 SQIVND (reference sequence). The CDR3 sequence is 15 residues long. With 4 bases removed from V and 2 bases from J, the gap between germline ends came to 15 bases. The CDR3 nucleotides read TGTGCCAGTAGTAAGGATTGGGACACCACCTACGAGCAGTACTTC. This encodes CASSKDWDTTYEQYF.

This clonotype was seen a handful of times. The chain carries TRBV11-1 and TRBJ2-3; 13 bases are a match to TRBD2. Unmatched junction bases numbered 3, after V lost 0 bases and J lost 0 bases. The CDR3 totals 18 residues. CDR1 is SGHAT and CDR2 is FQDESV in the germline V gene (reference sequence). The DNA for the CDR3 is TGTGCCAGCAGCTTAGCGGGACTAGCGGGACCTAGCACAGATACGCAGTATTTT. This gives the protein CASSLAGLAGPSTDTQYF.